The sequence of this T cell receptor (beta chain) was determined in a study of T-cell reconstitution after alpha-beta-depleted transplantation in children (dated by TCRdb to the mid-2010s). With regard to the full study: T-cell immune reconstitution after TCRalphabeta/CD19-depleted allogeneic hematopoietic cell transplantation in children was quantitatively tracked in the study by means of TCR repertoire profiling. The full study reports these points: Apparently early alphabetaT-cell count recovery about two months after transplant reportedly relied on only several hundred rapidly expanded clones derived from non-depleted graft cells. Hyperexpanded clone frequencies declined over subsequent months; after one year, T-cell counts and TCRbeta diversity were mostly attributed to newly produced T cells. In some patients, the high TCRbeta diversity seen at day 60 was put down to recipient T cells and intrathymic progenitors that had survived conditioning.

The method was PCR. TCRdb lists the instrument as Illumina HiSeq 2500. To normalize quantification of the TCRbeta repertoire, the TCR libraries were built with molecular barcoding that relied on unique molecular identifiers. TCRdb itself trimmed the public reads at Q25 with fastp, ran MiXCR and retained productive beta chains. Every entry covers one CDR3 protein and lists the most common genes and DNA from its rows. Within this sample are about 980,000 distinct CDR3 sequences, with roughly 29% of them counted one time only. Of the sample, more than 25% is held by the ten largest clones. What this sample's treatment or condition label stands for: allogeneic hematopoietic cell transplantation with graft depleted of TCRalphabeta T cells and CD19 B cells. TCRalphabeta/CD19-depleted allogeneic hematopoietic cell grafts were given to the transplant recipients, all of whom were children. This clonotype was seen more than once but under ten times. What antigen it recognizes has not been identified. No base qualities exist here, and no much larger clone lies one base off it.

The receptor's source is a boy under three years old who had a stem cell transplant for SCID, so the T cells may come from the graft donor. This specimen consisted of PBMCs, mostly from graft donor cells, obtained 360 days after TCRalphabeta/CD19-depleted stem cell transplant.

The CDR3 protein is CASRSSGGYQPQHF. The nucleotide sequence is given as TGTGCCAGCAGATCCTCCGGGGGCTATCAGCCCCAGCATTTT. The rearrangement joined TRBV28 to TRBJ1-5; 6 matching bases give a weak D call of TRBD1. V is clipped by 6 bases and J by 5 bases, and the sequence between their germline boundaries is 14 bases long. The CDR3 covers 14 residues, taking in both the cysteine and the phenylalanine. The entry retains the CDR3 DNA only, 42 bases that are in frame from base 1. The germline V gene supplies CDR1 MDHEN and CDR2 SYDVKM.